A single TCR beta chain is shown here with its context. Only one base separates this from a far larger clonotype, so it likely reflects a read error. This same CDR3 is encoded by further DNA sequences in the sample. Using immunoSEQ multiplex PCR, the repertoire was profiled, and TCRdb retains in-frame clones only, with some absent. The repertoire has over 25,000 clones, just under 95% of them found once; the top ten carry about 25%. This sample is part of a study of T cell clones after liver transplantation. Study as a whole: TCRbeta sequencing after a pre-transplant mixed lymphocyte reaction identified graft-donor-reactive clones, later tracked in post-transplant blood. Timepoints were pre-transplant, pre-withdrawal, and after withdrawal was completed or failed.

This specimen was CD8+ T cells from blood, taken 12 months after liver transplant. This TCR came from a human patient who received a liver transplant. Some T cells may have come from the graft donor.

CDR3 nucleotide sequence: TGTGCCAGCAGCCAAGCCTTTAGGGGGCAGAACACTGAAGCTTTCTTT. Translation: CASSQAFRGQNTEAFF. The chain carries TRBV5-2 and TRBJ1-1; the tabulated D call, TRBD1, remains unverified against the DNA. TRBV5-2 is designated a pseudogene. The CDR3 runs to 16 residues.